The clone carrying this T cell receptor (beta chain) was detected many times. The antigen is not known. The sample comes from a study of CD8 T cells in ankylosing spondylitis. General study results and limits: Relatively rare in peripheral blood, disease-linked clones were also CD8+.

The CDR3 length is 13 residues. Germline V gives CDR1 SGHRS, CDR2 YFSETQ. V lost 3 bases and J 4 bases, leaving 10 bases between the germline ends. Quantitative 5'-RACE with molecular barcodes produced the TCR beta libraries. TCRdb re-analysed the 5' RACE reads in MiXCR, keeping a single row per CDR3 protein. The repertoire holds 200,000 to 300,000 distinct CDR3 sequences, with around 11% as singletons. Sequences were obtained from blood, either unsorted or a sorted T cell fraction (not recorded which). This receptor was taken from a male donor with ankylosing spondylitis or in good health (not recorded which). The gene calls are TRBV5-1 and TRBJ1-1; D ambiguous. For the CDR3, the DNA is TGCGCCAGCAGCTCACCAACTAGCACTGAAGCTTTCTTT. Translation gives CASSSPTSTEAFF.